Described below is a single T cell receptor (beta chain) sequence and its context. The clone's antigen remains unknown. No base qualities exist here, and no much larger clone lies one base off it. Receptors were amplified or captured by the immunoSEQ multiplex PCR assay. A mixture of 60 forward primers for TCR Vbeta segments and 13 reverse primers for TCR Jbeta segments was used in the multiplex PCR. The CDR3 region of rearranged TCR beta genes was amplified from genomic DNA by a multiplex PCR assay. The Illumina HiSeq System was used to sequence the amplified TCR beta libraries as 87-base-pair reads. The source study handled its data this way. A later analysis tallied tens of millions of unique TCR beta chains across the roughly 610 repertoires, and approximately 9.9 million of those chains were shared by two or more donors. Raw reads were error-corrected and collapsed into unique sequences with a nearest-neighbor algorithm that merged closely related sequences to remove PCR and sequencing errors. V, D and J gene segments were assigned by aligning CDR3 sequences to IMGT reference sequences. For a sequence to be retained, a match of at least six nucleotides to both a V gene segment and a J gene segment was required. A rearrangement counted as productive if the CDR3 had no stop codons and remained in frame with V and J, and every other rearrangement counted as non-productive. CDR3 was defined by IMGT convention, running from the second conserved V-encoded cysteine to the conserved J-encoded phenylalanine. Sequences without an unambiguous match to a single V gene segment were excluded from the earlier analysis of about 640 of the donors. An earlier analysis of some 610 of the donors called V segments functional above 56.7% productive rearrangements and segregating when the between-donor standard deviation exceeded 5%. A statistical classification framework was developed to diagnose cytomegalovirus status using the catalog of TCR beta chain sequences. V and J gene assignment, in a later analysis, came from comparing TCR nucleotide sequences with IMGT/GENE-DB human TR gene sequences. In a later analysis, CDR3 sequences and most-parsimonious VDJ recombination scenarios were assigned using the TCRdist pipeline. A later analysis defined each TCR beta chain by its CDR3 amino acid sequence plus V-gene family, and excluded reads lacking a unique V-gene family. A later analysis removed 550 to 700 highly shared, low-generation-probability nucleotide sequences to deal with suspected cross-contamination and a sequencing artifact. A later analysis calculated a clonal expansion index for each public chain from normalized within-repertoire ranks of inferred template counts. In a later analysis, generation probabilities were computed using a VDJ recombination model fitted to out-of-frame rearrangements, and the results were checked against IGoR. A later analysis scored TCR-TCR, TCR-HLA and TCR-CMV co-occurrence with hypergeometric tests, applying a repertoire-size bias correction to TCR pairs. A later analysis estimated false discovery rates by permuting HLA or CMV assignments 20 times. In a later analysis, co-occurring TCRs were grouped with DBSCAN, and TCRdist sequence similarity was added when clustering was performed within HLA-allele-positive subsets. For co-occurrence clustering, repertoires with fewer than 30,000 or more than 120,000 public chains were excluded, along with 4 to 6 repertoires with anomalous nucleotide sharing. Not all clones reach the TCRdb copy of this immuneACCESS table, which keeps in-frame sequences only. Checked studies attribute under half of the gap to unresolved V genes and leave the rest unexplained. D and trimming come from the DNA, and the V and J calls and clone size come from that table. This sample gives 270,000 or so clones in total; around 90% of them show up just once. The ten biggest clones cover 1.5% to 2% of the sample.

The cohort comprised under 700 healthy bone marrow donors. At the time of sampling, every cohort member was nominally healthy, though immune exposures that went unrecorded were likely present. The donor was CMV seronegative and was included in the group of over 300 seronegative cohort members. A peripheral blood sample was collected from each donor, and TCR beta sequencing was performed on peripheral blood mononuclear cells. The Qiagen DNeasy Blood Extraction Kit was used to extract genomic DNA from the blood cell samples. The data originate from a study of cytomegalovirus exposure and HLA in healthy donors (dated by TCRdb to the late 2010s). General notes on the study: An earlier analysis of approximately 550 of the donors reported about 250 Gb of sequence data and 117 million unique TCR beta sequences from around 200 million T cells. The study aimed to test whether signatures of past pathogen exposure could be identified by cataloging public T cell receptors. The study combined high-throughput TCR immunosequencing, statistical association of individual TCRs with disease status, and machine learning to predict cytomegalovirus infection status. Besides the first cohort of approximately 710 subjects, a separate validation cohort made up of about 120 different subjects was used. In a later genetic analysis, genome-wide SNP genotypes for about three fifths of the 666 donors were used, and that subset was treated as a discovery cohort. The genetic ancestry cluster associated with self-reported Caucasian donors included over 80% of the approximately 430 genotyped donors. HLA typing included class I and class II loci at four-digit resolution. The number of donors typed differed by locus, with 629-630 for A, B, C, DRB1 and DQB1, 522 for DQA1, 600 to 610 for DPA1, and some 440 for DPB1. An early release covering 550 to 700 HLA-typed donors comprised about 320 gigabases of sequencing data and roughly 86 million unique TCR sequences. The study used immunosequencing to profile the T cell repertoires of around 600 subjects and linked those repertoires to cytomegalovirus serostatus. Rather than using new phenotypic data, the later analysis identified candidate immune exposures from TCR beta sequences and from how often those sequences occurred across donors. In an earlier analysis of around 540 of the donors, high-throughput TCR beta sequencing was used to judge whether each TCR beta V gene segment behaved as functional or pseudogenic. Alongside the repertoire data, information on donor age, sex, ethnicity and CMV serostatus was compiled. Five DR-DQ haplotypes were handled as single units for association and clustering because linkage in the cohort was strong. A later analysis re-analyzed previously published TCR beta repertoires from 550 to 700 donors and added high-resolution HLA genotyping to study TCR occurrence patterns. Every discovery cohort repertoire had been produced on one sequencing platform. On average, over 200,000 unique TCR beta nucleotide sequences were sequenced per donor among 398 genotyped donors of the cohort, with around 19% of those sequences being non-productive.

V sheds 7 bases and J sheds 2 bases, leaving 10 bases between their ends. From the germline V gene, CDR1 is WSHSY and CDR2 is SAAADI. Including the terminal cysteine and phenylalanine, the CDR3 comprises 13 residues. The read is trimmed to its CDR3 DNA, 39 bases read in frame from base 1. The study at large found these results: The presence/absence analyses assumed that sequencing depth was roughly uniform across donors, and that assumption may not be true. A later genetic analysis reported fewer N-insertions in productive TCRs among donors in an Asian-associated ancestry cluster than the roughly 620-donor mean. A later analysis found that HLA-associated TCR beta chains were more clonally expanded and had lower generation probabilities than equally common non-associated chains. Strong co-occurrence of HLA alleles, especially DR and DQ, made assigning TCR associations to individual alleles difficult. Some IMGT-functional V segments, including TRBV6-2 and TRBV6-3, could not be distinguished by the 87-base-pair reads and were therefore excluded. Linkage disequilibrium might explain the correlated functional status among segregating V segments, but an unknown experimental factor could not be excluded. CMV serostatus was the only immune exposure information available for the cohort. The classifier was reported to diagnose cytomegalovirus status with high specificity and sensitivity in both the original and validation cohorts. At a false discovery rate of 0.05, a later analysis linked 15,000 to 20,000 TCR beta sequences to specific HLA alleles. According to a later analysis, TCR association rates differed among HLA loci, with DRB1 alleles showing the most associated TCRs and HLA-C alleles showing the fewest. Broadly in line with IMGT annotations, most TCR beta V segments showed up in productive rearrangements about 87% or about 30% of the time in an earlier analysis of some 590 of the donors. Because counts were too low, approximately 15 rarely observed V segments, including chromosome 9 orphons, were excluded from the earlier analysis of about 500 of the donors. The authors suggested that the approach could potentially be generalized to other disease states and immunological phenotypes. In the study, some 160 TCR beta chains were listed as associated with cytomegalovirus. In this cohort, only TCR beta chains were sequenced, and detectable features were limited by the absence of alpha or paired-chain data. A cluster of highly shared sequence variants was judged likely to be a technical artifact of the sequencing pipeline. A later analysis reported that several top co-occurrence clusters appeared linked to parvovirus B19, influenza, CMV and Epstein-Barr virus. While some public TCRs were present in many individuals, most TCR sequences turned up only very rarely across donors. Because some donors lacked HLA typing at each locus, the association tests relied only on the typed subset. Three of the identified cytomegalovirus-associated TCR beta chains were confirmed in vitro to be specific for cytomegalovirus antigens. In a later genetic analysis, a missense DCLRE1C variant was associated with V-gene and J-gene trimming of TCR beta chains, and the association was replicated in an independent cohort. A further reported finding was that TCR beta sequences accurately predicted the HLA-A and HLA-B alleles for most subjects in the first cohort. In a later analysis, most CMV-associated TCR beta chains were found to appear HLA-restricted, with HLA associations seemingly driven largely by CMV exposure.

The sequence joins TRBV10-2 to TRBJ2-3; TRBD2 is perhaps the D gene, given 5 matching bases. The material sequenced was PBMCs. This TCR was recovered from a girl aged 2 to 10 in good health and CMV-seronegative. The DNA sequence reads TGCGCCAGCATCAAGGACTTCACAGATACGCAGTATTTT. Its protein product is CASIKDFTDTQYF.